One sample yielded the 12 T cell receptor beta chains listed below, sequenced in a study of T cells in Graves' hyperthyroidism and ophthalmopathy. Amplified TCR beta CDR3 regions derived from RNA transcripts. Carried out on the TCR CDR3, a first-round RT-PCR used the HTBI primer set. Each CDR3 protein is one row after TCRdb ran MiXCR on the multiplex PCR reads. The data show a few hundred thousand distinct CDR3 sequences, around 15% seen once. Material: blood. The receptors derive from a woman aged 25 to 45 with Graves' ophthalmopathy.

This clonotype has a count of ten or more. The V and J genes are TRBV5-1 and TRBJ1-1; no reliable D call. The CDR3 has 16 residues. The germline gives CDR1 SGHRS, CDR2 YFSETQ. Trimming took 0 bases from V and 5 from J, leaving 17 bases between them. CDR3 bases: TGCGCCAGCAGCTTGGCCCGCGCGGGCCGAAAGACTGAAGCTTTCTTT. This gives the protein CASSLARAGRKTEAFF.

This clonotype was counted many times. The chain recombines TRBV28 with TRBJ1-2; D remains unclear. CDR3 length: 13 residues. V shed 2 bases and J shed 8 bases, with 12 bases lying between them. Germline V lookup: CDR1 MDHEN, CDR2 SYDVKM. The CDR3: CASSLLGGWGYTF. CDR3 DNA: TGTGCCAGCAGTTTACTGGGAGGCTGGGGCTACACCTTC.

This clonotype was counted ten times or more. This chain uses TRBV28 with TRBJ2-3; the match to TRBD1 covers 9 bases. Losses at the gene ends were 4 bases for V and 0 bases for J; bases not matched to a gene: 11. This CDR3 is built from 18 residues. The germline V gene has CDR1 MDHEN and CDR2 SYDVKM. CDR3 sequence reads: CASSSPGTGMASTDTQYF. The CDR3 region has the DNA TGTGCCAGCAGTTCCCCCGGGACAGGGATGGCTAGCACAGATACGCAGTATTTT.

This clonotype showed up many times. The rearrangement joins TRBV28 to TRBJ2-2; the D gene is possibly TRBD1 (6 bases). The V and J ends lost 4 bases and 5 bases respectively, with 11 bases between them. Germline-derived CDR1 and CDR2 are MDHEN and SYDVKM. CDR3 length: 14 residues. The CDR3 sequence: CASSYGQGTGELFF. The CDR3 DNA reads as TGTGCCAGCAGTTATGGCCAGGGGACCGGGGAGCTGTTTTTT.

The sample holds many counts of this clonotype. V gene TRBV12-3 or TRBV12-4 combines with J gene TRBJ2-3, with D perhaps matching TRBD1 or TRBD2 (6 bases each). Trimming removed 3 bases from V and 4 bases from J, with 11 bases in between. CDR3 length: 14 amino acids. The CDR3 bases are TGTGCCAGCAGTTTTCCGGGGGCTTCAGATACGCAGTATTTT. Its translation: CASSFPGASDTQYF.

Ten or more counts support this clonotype. The rearrangement links TRBV20-1 to TRBJ2-7; 10 bases match TRBD2. In germline, CDR1 is DFQATT, CDR2 SNEGSKA (reference sequence). The CDR3 contains 15 residues. V was clipped by 0 bases and J by 0 bases; unmatched bases: 2. The CDR3 nucleotides read TGCAGTGCTAGAGATCCTAGCGGGGGCTCCTACGAGCAGTACTTC. Amino acids: CSARDPSGGSYEQYF.

V is TRBV20-1 and J is TRBJ2-5; 7 nucleotides agree with TRBD2. The CDR3 runs 16 residues. V was pared by 4 bases and J by 6 bases, with 17 bases of the junction left unmatched. The V gene's germline CDR1 is DFQATT and CDR2 SNEGSKA (reference sequence). This chain's CDR3 is CSAIWASGPRGKTQYF. CDR3 DNA sequence: TGCAGTGCTATCTGGGCTAGCGGACCTCGAGGGAAGACCCAGTACTTC.

This clonotype was observed at least ten times. V gene TRBV9 combines with J gene TRBJ2-7; possibly TRBD1 or TRBD2 for D (6 bases each). V was cut by 0 bases and J by 4 bases, with 14 bases left in between. CDR3 length equals 15 residues. Germline values: CDR1 SGDLS, CDR2 YYNGEE. The CDR3, as DNA: TGTGCCAGCAGCGTAGAACCCGGGGGCGGTTACGAGCAGTACTTC. It encodes CASSVEPGGGYEQYF.

This clonotype was recorded many times. The V and J genes are TRBV27 and TRBJ1-2; 9 bases align to TRBD1. Germline assignment: CDR1 MNHEY and CDR2 SMNVEV (reference sequence). V lost 6 bases and J lost 8; bases outside the gene matches: 10. The CDR3 loop spans 14 amino acids. DNA of the CDR3: TGTGCCAGCAGCACCAGGAGGACAGGGGAAGGCTACACCTTC. Translating it yields CASSTRRTGEGYTF.

Points on this clonotype: A much larger clone sits a single nucleotide away, making a read error possible. V usage is TRBV6-1 and J usage is TRBJ1-5; D call uncertain. V was trimmed by 2 bases and J by 5 bases, leaving 16 bases between them. This CDR3 spans 16 amino acids. Germline loops: CDR1 MNHNS, CDR2 SASEGT. The CDR3 bases are TGTGCCAGCAGTGAATTAGGCTCGCGGAACGATCAGCCCCAGCATTTT. Translation: CASSELGSRNDQPQHF.

This clonotype was counted at least ten times. The chain has TRBV11-2 and TRBJ2-3; D unclear. The CDR3 sequence is 14 residues long. CDR1 SGHAT and CDR2 FQNNGV come from the germline V gene. With 3 bases removed from V and 0 bases from J, the gap between germline ends came to 7 bases. CDR3 DNA sequence: TGTGCCAGCAGCTTGATCCAGAGCACAGATACGCAGTATTTT. It codes for CASSLIQSTDTQYF.

The chain uses TRBV2 and TRBJ2-3; TRBD2 agrees at 8 bases. The CDR3 is 16 residues long. Germline lookup yields CDR1 SNHLY and CDR2 FYNNEI. V was clipped by 8 bases and J by 4 bases; unmatched bases: 14. As DNA, the CDR3 is TGTGCCAGCGGTGCCGGGGGGGGGGGGGGGTCAGATACGCAGTATTTT. This translates into CASGAGGGGGSDTQYF.